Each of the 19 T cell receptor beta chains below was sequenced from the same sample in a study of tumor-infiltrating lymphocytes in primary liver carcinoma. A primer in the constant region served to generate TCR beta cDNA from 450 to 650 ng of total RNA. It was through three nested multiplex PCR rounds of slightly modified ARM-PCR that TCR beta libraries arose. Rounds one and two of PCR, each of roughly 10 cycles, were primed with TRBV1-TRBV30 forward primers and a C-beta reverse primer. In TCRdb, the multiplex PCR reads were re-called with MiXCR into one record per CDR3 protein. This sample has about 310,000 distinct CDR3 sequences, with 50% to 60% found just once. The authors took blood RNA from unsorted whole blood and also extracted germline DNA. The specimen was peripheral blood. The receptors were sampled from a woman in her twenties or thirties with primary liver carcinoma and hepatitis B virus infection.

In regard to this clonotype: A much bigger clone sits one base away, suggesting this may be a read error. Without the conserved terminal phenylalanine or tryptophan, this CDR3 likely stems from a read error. CDR3 nucleotides: TGTGCCAGCAGCTTATTGGGCCACAGCACAGATACGCAGTATCTT. It encodes CASSLLGHSTDTQYL. The rearrangement uses TRBV7-9 and TRBJ2-3; D gene ambiguous. In germline, CDR1 is SEHNR, CDR2 FQNEAQ (reference sequence). Trimming took off 2 bases at V and 0 bases at J, with 9 bases between the two ends. The CDR3 is 15 amino acids.

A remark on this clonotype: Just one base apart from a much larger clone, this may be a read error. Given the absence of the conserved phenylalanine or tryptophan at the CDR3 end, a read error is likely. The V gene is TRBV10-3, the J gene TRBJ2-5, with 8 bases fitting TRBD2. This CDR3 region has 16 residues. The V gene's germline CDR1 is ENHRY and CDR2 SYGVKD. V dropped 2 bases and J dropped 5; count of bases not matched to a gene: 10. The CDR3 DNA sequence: TGTGCCATCAGTGAGGTATCGGGAGGGCCCCGGGAGACCCAGTACCTC. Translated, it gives CAISEVSGGPRETQYL.

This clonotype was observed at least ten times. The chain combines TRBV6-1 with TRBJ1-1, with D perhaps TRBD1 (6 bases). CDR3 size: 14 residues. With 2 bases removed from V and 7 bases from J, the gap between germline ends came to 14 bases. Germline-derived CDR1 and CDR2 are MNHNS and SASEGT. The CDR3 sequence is CASSERGGSDEAFF. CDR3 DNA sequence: TGTGCCAGCAGTGAACGCGGGGGCTCGGATGAAGCTTTCTTT.

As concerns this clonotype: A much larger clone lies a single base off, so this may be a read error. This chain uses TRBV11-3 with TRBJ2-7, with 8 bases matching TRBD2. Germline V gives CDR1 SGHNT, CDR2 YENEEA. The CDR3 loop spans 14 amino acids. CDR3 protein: CTSSLSGSFHEQYF. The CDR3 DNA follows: TGTACCAGCAGCTTAAGCGGGAGTTTCCACGAGCAGTACTTC.

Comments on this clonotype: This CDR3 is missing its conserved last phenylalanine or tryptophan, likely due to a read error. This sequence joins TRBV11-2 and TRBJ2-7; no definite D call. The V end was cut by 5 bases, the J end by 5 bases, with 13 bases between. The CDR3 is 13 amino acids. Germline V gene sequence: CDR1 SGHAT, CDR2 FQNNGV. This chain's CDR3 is CASSTPPLNEQYL. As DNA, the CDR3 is TGTGCCAGCAGCACCCCCCCGTTAAACGAGCAGTACCTC.

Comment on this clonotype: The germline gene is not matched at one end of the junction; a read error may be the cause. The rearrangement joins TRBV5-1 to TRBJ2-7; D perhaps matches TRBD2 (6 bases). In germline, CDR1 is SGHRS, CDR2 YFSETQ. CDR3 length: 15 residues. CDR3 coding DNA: TGCGCCAGCAGCTTGGACCCCGGGGGTGAGGACGAGCATTACTTC. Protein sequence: CASSLDPGGEDEHYF.

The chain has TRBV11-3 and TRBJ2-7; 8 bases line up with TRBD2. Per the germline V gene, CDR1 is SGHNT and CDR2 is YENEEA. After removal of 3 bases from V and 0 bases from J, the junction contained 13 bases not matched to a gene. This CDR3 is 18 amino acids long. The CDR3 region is CASSLWSSGTKNSYEQYF. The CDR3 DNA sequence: TGTGCCAGCAGCTTGTGGAGTAGCGGGACAAAAAACTCCTACGAGCAGTACTTC.

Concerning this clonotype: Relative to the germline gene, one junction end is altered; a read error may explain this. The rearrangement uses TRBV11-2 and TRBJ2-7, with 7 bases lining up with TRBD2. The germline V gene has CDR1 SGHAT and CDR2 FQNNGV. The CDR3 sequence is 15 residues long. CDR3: CVSSLGEGSTYKQYF. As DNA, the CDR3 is TGTGTCAGCAGCCTGGGGGAGGGATCAACCTACAAGCAGTACTTC.

The CDR3 DNA is TGTGCCAGCAGTTTCCGGACAGCACGGGATGAAAAACTGTTTTTT. This sequence encodes CASSFRTARDEKLFF. This chain links TRBV6-6 with TRBJ1-4, with D perhaps TRBD1 (6 bases). The CDR3 is made up of 15 amino acids. In germline, CDR1 is MNHNY, CDR2 SVGAGI (reference sequence). The germline V and J ends were trimmed by 4 bases and 6 bases, with 15 bases remaining between them.

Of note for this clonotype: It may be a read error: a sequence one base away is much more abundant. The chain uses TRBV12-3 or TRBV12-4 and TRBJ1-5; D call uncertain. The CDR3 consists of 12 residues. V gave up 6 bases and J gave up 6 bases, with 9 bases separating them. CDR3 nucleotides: TGTGCCAGCAGCTGCGGAGGTCAGCCCCAGCATTTT. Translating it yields CASSCGGQPQHF.

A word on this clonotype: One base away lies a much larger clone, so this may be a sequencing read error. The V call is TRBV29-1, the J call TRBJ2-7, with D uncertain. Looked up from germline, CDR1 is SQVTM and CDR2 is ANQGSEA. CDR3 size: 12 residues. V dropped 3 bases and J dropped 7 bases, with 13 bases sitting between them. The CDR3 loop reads CSVEAGGTEQYF. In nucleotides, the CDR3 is TGCAGCGTTGAGGCTGGCGGTACGGAGCAGTACTTC.

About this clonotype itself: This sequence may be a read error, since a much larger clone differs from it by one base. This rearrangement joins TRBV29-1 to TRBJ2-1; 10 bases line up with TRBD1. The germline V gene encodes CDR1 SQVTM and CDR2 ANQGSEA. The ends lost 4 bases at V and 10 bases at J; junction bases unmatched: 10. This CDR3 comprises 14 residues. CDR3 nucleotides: TGCAGCGTTGTCCCGGGACAGGGGCCATGCGAGCAGTTCTTC. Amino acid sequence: CSVVPGQGPCEQFF.

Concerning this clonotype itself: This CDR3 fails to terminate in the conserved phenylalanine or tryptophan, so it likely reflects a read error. This chain's CDR3 is CASSFLGLAGPYNEQFL. CDR3 nucleotides: TGTGCCAGCAGCTTCCTGGGACTAGCGGGCCCGTACAATGAGCAGTTCTTG. The chain has TRBV7-8 and TRBJ2-1; 12 bases fit TRBD2. The germline gives CDR1 SGHVS, CDR2 FQNEAQ. CDR3 size: 17 residues. V lost 3 bases, J lost 4 bases, and 7 bases stayed unmatched.

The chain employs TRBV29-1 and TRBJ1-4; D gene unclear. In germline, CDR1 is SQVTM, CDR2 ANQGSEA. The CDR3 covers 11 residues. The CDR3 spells CSIRVNEKLFF. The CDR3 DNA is TGCAGTATTCGGGTTAATGAAAAACTGTTTTTT.

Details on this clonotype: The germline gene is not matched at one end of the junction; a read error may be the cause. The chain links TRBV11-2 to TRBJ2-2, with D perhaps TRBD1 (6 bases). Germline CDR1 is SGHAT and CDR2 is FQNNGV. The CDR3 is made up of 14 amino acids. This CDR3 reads CANSDRQDTGELFF. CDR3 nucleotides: TGTGCCAACAGCGACCGACAGGACACCGGGGAGCTCTTTTTT.

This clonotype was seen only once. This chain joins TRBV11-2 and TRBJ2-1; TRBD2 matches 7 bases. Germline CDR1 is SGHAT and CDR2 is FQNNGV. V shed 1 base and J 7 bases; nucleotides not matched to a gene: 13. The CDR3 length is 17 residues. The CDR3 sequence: CASSLAGLAAIYNEQFF. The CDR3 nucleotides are TGTGCCAGCAGCTTAGCAGGTCTAGCGGCAATTTATAATGAGCAGTTCTTC.

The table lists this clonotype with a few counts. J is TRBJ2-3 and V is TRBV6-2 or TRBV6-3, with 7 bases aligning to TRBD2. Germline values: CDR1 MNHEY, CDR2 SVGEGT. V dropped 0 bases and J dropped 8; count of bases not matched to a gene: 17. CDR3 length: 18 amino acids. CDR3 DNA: TGTGCCAGCAGTTACTCGAGAATTTCTGTGGCGGGAGAGAGTACGCAGTATTTT. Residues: CASSYSRISVAGESTQYF.

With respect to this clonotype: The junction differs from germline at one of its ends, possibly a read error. The CDR3 sequence: CAISESGELFF. CDR3 nucleotides: TGTGCCATCAGTGAGAGTGGGGAGCTGTTTTTT. This chain uses TRBV6-6 with TRBJ2-2, with D unclear. The CDR3 runs 11 residues. Germline CDR1 reads MNHNY; CDR2 reads SVGAGI (reference sequence).

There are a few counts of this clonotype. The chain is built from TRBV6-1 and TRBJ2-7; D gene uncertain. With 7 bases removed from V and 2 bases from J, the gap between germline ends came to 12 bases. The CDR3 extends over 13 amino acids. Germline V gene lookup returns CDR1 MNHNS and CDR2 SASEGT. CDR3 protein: CASTKTRAYEQYF. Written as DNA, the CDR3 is TGTGCCAGCACAAAGACCCGGGCCTACGAGCAGTACTTC.